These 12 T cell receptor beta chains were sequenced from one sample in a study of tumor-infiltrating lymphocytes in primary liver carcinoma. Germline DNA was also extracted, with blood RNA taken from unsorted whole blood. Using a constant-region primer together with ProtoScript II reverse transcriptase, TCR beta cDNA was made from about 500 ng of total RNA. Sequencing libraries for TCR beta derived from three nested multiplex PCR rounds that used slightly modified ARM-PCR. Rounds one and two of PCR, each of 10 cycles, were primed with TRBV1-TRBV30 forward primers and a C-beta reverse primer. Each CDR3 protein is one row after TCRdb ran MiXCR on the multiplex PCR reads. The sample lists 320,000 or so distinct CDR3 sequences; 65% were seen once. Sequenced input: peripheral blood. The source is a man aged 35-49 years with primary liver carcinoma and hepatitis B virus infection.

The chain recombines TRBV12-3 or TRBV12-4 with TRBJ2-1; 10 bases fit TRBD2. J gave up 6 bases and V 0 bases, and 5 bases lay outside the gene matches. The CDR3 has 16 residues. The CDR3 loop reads CASSLAGGTSANEQFF. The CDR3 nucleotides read TGTGCCAGCAGTTTAGCGGGGGGGACTAGCGCCAATGAGCAGTTCTTC.

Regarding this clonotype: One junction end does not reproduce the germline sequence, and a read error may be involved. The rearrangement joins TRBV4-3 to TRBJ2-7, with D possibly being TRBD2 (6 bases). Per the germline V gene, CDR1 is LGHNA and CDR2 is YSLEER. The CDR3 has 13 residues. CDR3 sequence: CASSQVGDSEEYF. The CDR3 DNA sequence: TGCGCCAGCAGCCAAGTTGGGGACTCCGAGGAGTACTTC.

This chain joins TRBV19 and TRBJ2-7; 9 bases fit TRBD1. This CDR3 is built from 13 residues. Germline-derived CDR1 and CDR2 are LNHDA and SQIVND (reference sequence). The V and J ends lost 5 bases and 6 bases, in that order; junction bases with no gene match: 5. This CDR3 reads CASSVDRGAEQYF. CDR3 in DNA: TGTGCCAGTAGTGTGGACAGGGGCGCCGAGCAGTACTTC.

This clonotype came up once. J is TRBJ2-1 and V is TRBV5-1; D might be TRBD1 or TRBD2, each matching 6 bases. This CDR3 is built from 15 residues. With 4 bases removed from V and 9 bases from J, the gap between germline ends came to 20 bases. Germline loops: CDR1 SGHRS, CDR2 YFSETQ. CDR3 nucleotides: TGCGCCAGCAGCCCAGCGGGTGGCAGGGGTAGTGAGCAGTTCTTC. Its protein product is CASSPAGGRGSEQFF.

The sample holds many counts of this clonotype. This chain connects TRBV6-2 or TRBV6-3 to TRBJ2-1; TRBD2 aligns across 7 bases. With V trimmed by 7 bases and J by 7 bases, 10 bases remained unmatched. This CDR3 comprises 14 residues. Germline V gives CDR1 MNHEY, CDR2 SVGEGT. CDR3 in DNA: TGTGCCAGCACTCGGGAGGTAATGAGTAATGAGCAGTTCTTC. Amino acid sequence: CASTREVMSNEQFF.

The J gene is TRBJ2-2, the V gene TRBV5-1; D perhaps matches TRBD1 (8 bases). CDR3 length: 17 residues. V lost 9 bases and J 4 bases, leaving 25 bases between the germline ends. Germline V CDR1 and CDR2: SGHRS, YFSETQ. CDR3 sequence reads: CANDDPRQGRVTGELFF. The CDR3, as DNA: TGCGCCAACGACGATCCCAGACAGGGGAGGGTCACCGGGGAGCTGTTTTTT.

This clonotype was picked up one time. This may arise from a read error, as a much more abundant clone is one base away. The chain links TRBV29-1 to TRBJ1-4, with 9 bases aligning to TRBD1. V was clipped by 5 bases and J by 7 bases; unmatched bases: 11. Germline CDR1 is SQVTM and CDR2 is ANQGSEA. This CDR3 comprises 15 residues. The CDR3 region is CSVLRPGTGREKLFF. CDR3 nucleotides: TGCAGCGTTCTACGCCCCGGGACAGGGCGTGAAAAACTGTTTTTT.

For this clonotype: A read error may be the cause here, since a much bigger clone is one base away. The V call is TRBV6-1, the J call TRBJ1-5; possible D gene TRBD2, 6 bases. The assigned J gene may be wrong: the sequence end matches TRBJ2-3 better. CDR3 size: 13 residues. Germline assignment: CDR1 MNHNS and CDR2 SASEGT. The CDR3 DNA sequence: TGTGCCAGCACAGGCGCGGGGAATCAGCCCCAGTATTTT. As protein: CASTGAGNQPQYF.

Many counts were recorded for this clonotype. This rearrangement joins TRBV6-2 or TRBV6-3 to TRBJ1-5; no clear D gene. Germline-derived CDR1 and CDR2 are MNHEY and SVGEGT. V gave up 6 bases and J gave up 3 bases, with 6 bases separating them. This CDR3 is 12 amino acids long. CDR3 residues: CASREANQPQHF. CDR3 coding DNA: TGTGCCAGCAGAGAAGCCAATCAGCCCCAGCATTTT.

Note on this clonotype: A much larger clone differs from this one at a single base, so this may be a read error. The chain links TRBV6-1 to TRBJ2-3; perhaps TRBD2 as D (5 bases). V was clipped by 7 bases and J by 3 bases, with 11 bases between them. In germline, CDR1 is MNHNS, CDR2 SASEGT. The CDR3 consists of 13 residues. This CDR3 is CASIDPGTDTQYF. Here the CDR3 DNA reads TGTGCCAGCATCGATCCGGGGACAGATACGCAGTATTTT.

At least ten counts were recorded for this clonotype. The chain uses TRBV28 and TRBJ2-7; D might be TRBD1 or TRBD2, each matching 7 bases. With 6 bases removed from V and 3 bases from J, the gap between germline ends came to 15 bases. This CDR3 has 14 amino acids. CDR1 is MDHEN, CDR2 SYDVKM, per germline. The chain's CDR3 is CASSPRGGNYEQYF. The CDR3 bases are TGTGCCAGCAGCCCCAGGGGGGGCAACTACGAGCAGTACTTC.

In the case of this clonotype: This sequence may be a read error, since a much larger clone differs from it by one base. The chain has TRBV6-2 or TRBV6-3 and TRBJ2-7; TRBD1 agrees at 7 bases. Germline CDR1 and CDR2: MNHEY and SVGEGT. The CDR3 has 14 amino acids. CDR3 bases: TGTGCCAGCACCGAGACCCCGACAGGGAACGAGCATTACTTC. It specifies CASTETPTGNEHYF.